This T cell receptor beta chain came from a study of cytomegalovirus exposure and HLA in healthy donors. Study details: The study placed approximately 78% of its roughly 400 genotyped donors in the Caucasian-associated ancestry cluster.

Study results and limitations: It was reportedly the case that the classifier diagnosed cytomegalovirus status with high specificity and sensitivity. Previously analyzed data showed that most TCR beta V segments were productive at a frequency of about 90% or about 30%.

The PCR used 60 Vbeta and 13 Jbeta primers. Authors' processing steps: Later, an analysis found roughly 80 million unique TCR beta chains, and 9.5 million to 12 million of these were shared. The protocol was immunoSEQ multiplex PCR, while the TCRdb copy is restricted to in-frame clones and leaves out a portion. V and J calls and clone size are given by that table; D and trimming were obtained from the DNA. The data show about 250,000 clones, with about four fifths seen just once and more than 0.3% held by the top ten. This CDR3 comprises 16 residues. With 2 bases removed from V and 2 bases from J, the gap between germline ends came to 15 bases. Germline V gene sequence: CDR1 MRHNA, CDR2 SNTAGT. Worth noting for this clone: The antigen remains unidentified.

The chain employs TRBV6-4 and TRBJ1-2; D may be TRBD1 (6 bases). The specimen sequenced was PBMCs. The TCR was taken from a girl aged 2 to 10 in good health and CMV-seronegative. CDR3 in DNA: TGTGCCAGCAGTGACATTTGGACAGAACTAAACTATGGCTACACCTTC. Translating gives CASSDIWTELNYGYTF.